This TCR beta chain derives from a study of monozygotic twins with inflammatory bowel disease. Study-level points and caveats: The sharing of clonotypes with others was lower in IBD patients than in healthy twins, especially with disease activity.

As regards this clonotype: Its antigen remains unidentified.

TCRdb re-called the 5' RACE reads; one entry per CDR3 protein, DNA not given. The sample spans around 410,000 distinct CDR3 sequences; the ten largest clones claim roughly 2.5%. The TCR comes from a human donor with ulcerative colitis or Crohn's disease, or a healthy co-twin of an affected twin (not recorded which). The specimen was blood.

CDR3 loop: CSVDEREDEETQYF. The rearrangement links TRBV29-1 to TRBJ2-5; without DNA, the TCRdb call of TRBD2 cannot be checked. This CDR3 comprises 14 residues. CDR1 and CDR2 (germline): SQVTM, ANQGSEA.